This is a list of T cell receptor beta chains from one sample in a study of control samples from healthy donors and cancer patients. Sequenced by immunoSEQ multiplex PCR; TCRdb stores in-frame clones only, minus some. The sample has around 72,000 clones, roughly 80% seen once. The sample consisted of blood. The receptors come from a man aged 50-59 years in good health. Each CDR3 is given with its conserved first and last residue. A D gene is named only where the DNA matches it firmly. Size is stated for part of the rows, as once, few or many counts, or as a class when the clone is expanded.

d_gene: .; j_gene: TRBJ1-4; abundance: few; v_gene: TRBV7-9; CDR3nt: TGTGCCAGCAGCTTAGTGGGTCTCAAGGAAAAACTGTTTTTT; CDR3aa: CASSLVGLKEKLFF
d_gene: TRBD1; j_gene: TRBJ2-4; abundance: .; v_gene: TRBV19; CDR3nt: TGTGCCAGTAGGGACAGGGCGGCTCCACTAGCCAAAAACATTCAGTACTTC; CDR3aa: CASRDRAAPLAKNIQYF
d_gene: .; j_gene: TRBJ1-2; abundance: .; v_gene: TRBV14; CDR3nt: TGTGCCAGCAGCCAAGCTTACGGGGCTTTTAACTATGGCTACACCTTC; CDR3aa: CASSQAYGAFNYGYTF
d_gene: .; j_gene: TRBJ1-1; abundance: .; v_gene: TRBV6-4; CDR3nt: TGTGCCAACCGTAGGGGTATGTACACTGAAGCTTTCTTT; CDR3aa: CANRRGMYTEAFF
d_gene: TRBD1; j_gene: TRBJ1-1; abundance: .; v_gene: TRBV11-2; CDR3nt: TGTGCCAGCAGCTTGACCGGGACAGTGAACACTGAAGCTTTCTTT; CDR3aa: CASSLTGTVNTEAFF
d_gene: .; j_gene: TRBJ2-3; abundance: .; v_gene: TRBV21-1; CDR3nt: TGTGCCAGCGCGGCCAACGATGATACGCAGTATTTT; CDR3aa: CASAANDDTQYF
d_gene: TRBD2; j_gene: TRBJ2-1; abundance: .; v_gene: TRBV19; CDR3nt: TGTGCCAGTAGTATCGGGACTAGCGGGAGCTGGAATGAGCAGTTCTTC; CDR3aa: CASSIGTSGSWNEQFF
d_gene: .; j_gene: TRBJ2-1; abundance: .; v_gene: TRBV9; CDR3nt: TGTGCCAGCAGCGTAGCTACGGTGGAAAGCTCCTACAATGAGCAGTTCTTC; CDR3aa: CASSVATVESSYNEQFF
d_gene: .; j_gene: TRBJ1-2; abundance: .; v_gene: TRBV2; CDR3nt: TGTGCCAGCGTTGGGGAGGGGGATGGCTACACCTTC; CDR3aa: CASVGEGDGYTF
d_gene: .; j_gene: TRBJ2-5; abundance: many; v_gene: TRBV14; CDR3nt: TGTGCCAGCAGCCAGGACTTCCAAGAGACCCAGTACTTC; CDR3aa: CASSQDFQETQYF
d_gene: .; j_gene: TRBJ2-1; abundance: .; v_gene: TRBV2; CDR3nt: TGTGCCAGCAGTGAATCCCGTACACTAGCTGGCGAGCAGTTCTTC; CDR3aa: CASSESRTLAGEQFF
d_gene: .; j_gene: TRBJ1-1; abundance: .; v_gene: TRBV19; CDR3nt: TGTGCCAGTCGCCGTTATGGGCAGGGGAACACTGAAGCTTTCTTT; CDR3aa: CASRRYGQGNTEAFF
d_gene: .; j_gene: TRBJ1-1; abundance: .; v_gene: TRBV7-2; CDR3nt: TGTGCCAGCAGCTTACAGGGACTCCCAGGGACTGAAGCTTTCTTT; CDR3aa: CASSLQGLPGTEAFF
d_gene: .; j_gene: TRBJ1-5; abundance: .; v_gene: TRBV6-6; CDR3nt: TGTGCCAGCAGTTACTCGCCCCAACCGGCCCAGCATTTT; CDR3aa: CASSYSPQPAQHF
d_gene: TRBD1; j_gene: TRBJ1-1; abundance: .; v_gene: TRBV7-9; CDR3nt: TGTGCCAGCAGCTCGGGACAGGGCCTGGGTGAAGCTTTCTTT; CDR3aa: CASSSGQGLGEAFF
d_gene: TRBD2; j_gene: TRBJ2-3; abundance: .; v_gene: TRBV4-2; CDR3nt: TGTGCCAGCAGCCGGAAGGTAGCTCTAGCGGGAGGCGCAGATACGCAGTATTTT; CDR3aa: CASSRKVALAGGADTQYF
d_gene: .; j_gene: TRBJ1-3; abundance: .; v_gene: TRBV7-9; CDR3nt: TGTGCCAGCAGCTTAAAATACGAGGGGGAGTCCGGAAACACCATATATTTT; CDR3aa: CASSLKYEGESGNTIYF
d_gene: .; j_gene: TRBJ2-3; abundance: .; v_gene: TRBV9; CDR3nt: TGTGCCAGCAGCCCCACTCTAAATCGGGGCACAGATACGCAGTATTTT; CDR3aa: CASSPTLNRGTDTQYF